A single TCR beta chain is shown here with its context. What it recognizes is unknown. V shed 2 bases and J shed 1 base, with 13 bases lying between them. Germline-derived CDR1 and CDR2 are KGHSH and LQKENI. This CDR3 has 16 residues. The data were produced by immunoSEQ multiplex PCR, yet TCRdb's version contains in-frame clones alone and is incomplete. In the table there are 150,000 to 200,000 clones, about 91% of which are singletons. The sample comes from a study of T cell responses to AZD1222 COVID-19 vaccine. Whole-study findings and limits: Donors in the cohort were predominantly white British and more often female, and clonal diversity was possibly underestimated. Per reports, nearly half of all spike-specific TCRs target regions that are unmutated in variants.

The chain joins TRBV18 to TRBJ2-3, with D possibly being TRBD2 (5 bases). The sample was peripheral blood, taken 28 days after the second AZD1222 dose. The clonotype comes from an adult who received the AZD1222 COVID-19 vaccine. The CDR3 spells CASSPKAASGTDTQYF. The CDR3 DNA sequence: TGTGCCAGCTCACCAAAAGCGGCGTCTGGCACAGATACGCAGTATTTT. Together with reference TRBV18 and TRBJ2-3, the CDR3 gives the full variable domain: NAGVMQNPRHLVRRRGQEARLRCSPMKGHSHVYWYRQLPEEGLKFMVYLQKENIIDESGMPKERFSAEFPKEGPSILRIQQVVRGDSAAYFCASSPKAASGTDTQYFGPGTRLTVL.